This T cell receptor (beta chain) was recovered during a study of CD8 T cells in ankylosing spondylitis. Study results and limitations: Matched synovial fluid from ankylosing spondylitis patients was reported to be enriched for disease-linked clones. Within peripheral blood, clones linked to disease were CD8+ and relatively rare. Several highly homologous variants made up a TCR beta motif, and this motif appeared characteristic of ankylosing spondylitis blood. Prior work had noted some motif variants in reactive arthritis blood and synovial fluid.

The table lists this clonotype with a few counts. As yet, its antigen is unknown. With molecular barcodes, quantitative 5'-RACE was used to make the TCR beta libraries. TCRdb re-called the 5' RACE reads through MiXCR, storing one row per CDR3 protein. The table lists over 700,000 distinct CDR3 sequences, around 17% of them singletons, with under 20% in the top ten. The TCR sequence derives from a male donor with ankylosing spondylitis. Material: blood, either unsorted or a sorted T cell fraction (not recorded which).

The CDR3 region is CASSLWTGDEQYF. The CDR3, as DNA: TGCGCCAGCAGCCTGTGGACAGGGGACGAGCAGTACTTC. The chain has TRBV5-1 and TRBJ2-7; 9 bases line up with TRBD1. Germline V gene data show CDR1 as SGHRS and CDR2 as YFSETQ. CDR3 length equals 13 residues. J was trimmed by 5 bases and V by 4 bases; bases with no gene match: 4.